The 13 T cell receptor beta chains below all came from one sample that was sequenced in a study of beta chain features in type 1 diabetes. The authors reverse transcribed all of the isolated RNA, so sequencing captured expressed TCRB transcripts. Generated by immunoSEQ multiplex PCR, the TCRdb table keeps only in-frame clones and is missing some. The sample carries under 950,000 clones, about a sixth recorded once. The sample consisted of naive CD4+ T cells from blood. Source of these receptors: a woman between 18 and 29 years old in good health.

In this sample, this clone turned up a few times. The J gene is TRBJ2-7, the V gene TRBV15; D is unclear. This CDR3 has 12 amino acids. V dropped 2 bases and J dropped 6 bases, with 8 bases sitting between them. Germline V CDR1 and CDR2: LNHNV, YYDKDF (reference sequence). This CDR3 is CATSRPWTEQYF. CDR3 in DNA: TGTGCCACCAGCAGACCTTGGACCGAGCAGTACTTC.

This clone was counted only a few times. The chain recombines TRBV7-3 with TRBJ2-5; D is undetermined. V gave up 1 base and J gave up 4 bases, with 13 bases separating them. The CDR3 is 15 residues long. CDR1 is SGHTA, CDR2 FQGTGA, per germline. Here the CDR3 reads CASSLNGIRGETQYF. The DNA of the CDR3 is TGTGCCAGCAGCTTAAATGGGATCCGAGGAGAGACCCAGTACTTC.

This clone has a handful of counts. The same CDR3 arises from other DNA sequences in this sample as well. The J gene is TRBJ1-1, the V gene TRBV6-5, with TRBD1 matching over 7 bases. The J segment lost 1 base and the V segment lost 5 bases, leaving 1 base of the junction unmatched. CDR3 size: 13 residues. Per the germline V gene, CDR1 is MNHEY and CDR2 is SVGAGI. CDR3 loop: CASSRQGNTEAFF. The CDR3 nucleotides are TGTGCCAGCAGTCGACAGGGGAACACTGAAGCTTTCTTT.

The J gene is TRBJ2-2, the V gene TRBV7-9; 7 bases map to TRBD1. CDR1 is SEHNR, CDR2 FQNEAQ, per germline (reference sequence). V lost 4 bases and J lost 4; bases outside the gene matches: 6. The CDR3 is made up of 15 amino acids. CDR3 DNA sequence: TGTGCCAGCAGCTCCCGGGACAGACTCACCGGGGAGCTGTTTTTT. It is translated as CASSSRDRLTGELFF.

In its sample, this clone was seen a few times. The V gene is TRBV7-2, the J gene TRBJ1-2; no clear D. Deletions cut 1 base from V and 7 bases from J, with 10 bases between. There are 13 residues in the CDR3. Germline V gene data show CDR1 as SGHTA and CDR2 as FQGNSA. The DNA for the CDR3 is TGTGCCAGCAGCTTAGTCCAGGTCGGTGGCTACACCTTC. Encoded protein: CASSLVQVGGYTF. Filled out from reference TRBV7-2 and TRBJ1-2, the complete variable domain reads GAGVSQSPSNKVTEKGKDVELRCDPISGHTALYWYRQSLGQGLEFLIYFQGNSAPDKSGLPSDRFSAERTGGSVSTLTIQRTQQEDSAVYLCASSLVQVGGYTFGSGTRLTVV.

The rearrangement uses TRBV29-1 and TRBJ2-4; D gene ambiguous. This CDR3 has 12 amino acids. V was cut by 1 base and J by 5 bases, with 6 bases left in between. Germline loops: CDR1 SQVTM, CDR2 ANQGSEA. The CDR3 nucleotides read TGCAGCGTTGAAGCGGCAGAAAACATTCAGTACTTC. Translated: CSVEAAENIQYF. The full variable domain, rest sourced from reference TRBV29-1 and TRBJ2-4, is SAVISQKPSRDICQRGTSLTIQCQVDSQVTMMFWYRQQPGQSLTLIATANQGSEATYESGFVIDKFPISRPNLTFSTLTVSNMSPEDSSIYLCSVEAAENIQYFGAGTRLSVL.

This clone came up many times. V and J are TRBV13 and TRBJ2-1, with D hard to call. CDR1 is PRHDT, CDR2 FYEKMQ, per germline (reference sequence). The CDR3 contains 13 residues. V was shortened by 3 bases and J by 8 bases, with 11 bases between the two germline ends. The CDR3 loop reads CASSFRVGHEQFF. In nucleotides, the CDR3 is TGTGCCAGCAGCTTTAGGGTAGGACATGAGCAGTTCTTC.

This clone appeared a few times. The gene calls are TRBV11-2 and TRBJ2-3, with 10 bases identical to TRBD1. V shed 1 base, J shed 0 bases, and the junction held 4 bases outside the gene matches. Germline V gives CDR1 SGHAT, CDR2 FQNNGV. The CDR3 totals 17 residues. The CDR3 reads CASSLGRGQGSTDTQYF. CDR3 in DNA: TGTGCCAGCAGCTTAGGACGGGGACAGGGGAGCACAGATACGCAGTATTTT.

In its sample, this clone was seen a few times. Within the sample, other DNA sequences also encode this same CDR3. The chain combines TRBV7-9 with TRBJ1-1; D remains unclear. V lost 3 bases and J 1 base, leaving 6 bases between the germline ends. CDR3 length: 13 residues. Germline V gene sequence: CDR1 SEHNR, CDR2 FQNEAQ (reference sequence). The CDR3 nucleotides read TGTGCCAGCAGCTTGGAAGCGAACACTGAAGCTTTCTTT. This translates into CASSLEANTEAFF.

This clone was seen only a few times. This chain joins TRBV27 and TRBJ2-7, with 11 positions matching TRBD2. Germline assignment: CDR1 MNHEY and CDR2 SMNVEV (reference sequence). V lost 4 bases to trimming and J lost 4 bases; unmatched junction nucleotides: 0. This CDR3 is 13 amino acids long. DNA of the CDR3: TGTGCCAGCAGTTGGACTAGCGGGTACGAGCAGTACTTC. It is translated as CASSWTSGYEQYF.

This chain joins TRBV6-5 and TRBJ1-3; TRBD1 might be the D (5 bases). The germline gives CDR1 MNHEY, CDR2 SVGAGI. This CDR3 comprises 15 residues. Trimming removed 6 bases at V and 0 bases at J, with 12 bases between. This chain's CDR3 is CASSDRQSSGNTIYF. The CDR3 nucleotides are TGTGCCAGCAGCGACAGACAGTCCTCTGGAAACACCATATATTTT.

V is TRBV28 and J is TRBJ2-7, with 8 bases identical to TRBD2. The V gene's germline CDR1 is MDHEN and CDR2 SYDVKM. J lost 4 bases, V lost 6 bases, and 11 bases had no gene match. The CDR3 length is 15 residues. The CDR3, as DNA: TGTGCCAGCAGCCGCGTAGCGGGATCTTTGTACGAGCAGTACTTC. It translates to CASSRVAGSLYEQYF.

The table lists this clone with a few counts. The CDR3 region has the DNA TGTGCCAGCAGCCGTACAGGGGGCCGAGGTGAAGCTTTCTTT. It encodes CASSRTGGRGEAFF. This rearrangement joins TRBV5-4 to TRBJ1-1; 9 nucleotides align to TRBD1. Germline V gene lookup returns CDR1 SGHNT and CDR2 YYREEE (reference sequence). This CDR3 contains 14 residues. Losses at the gene ends were 4 bases for V and 7 bases for J; bases not matched to a gene: 8.